This TCR beta chain was sequenced during a study of blood T cell repertoires in COVID-19 (dated by TCRdb to between 2020 and 2021). A note on the overall study: Collaborator samples came from the United States, Italy and Spain and covered acute and convalescent phases of COVID-19. A de-identified subject ID, COVID-19 status, age in years and sex were almost always included in the sample metadata. Samples were obtained from the ongoing ImmuneRACE study (first 160 participants) and from 1,254 subjects provided by 6 global collaborators. HLA class I and class II types, where available, came from metadata supplied by the sample provider rather than from assay-based typing. Subjects who had been exposed to COVID-19, were actively infected with it, or had recovered from it provided the deeply sampled blood TCRbeta repertoires that made up the dataset. The prospective study material was composed of cDNA or gDNA derived from T cells, B-cell-depleted T cells, or PBMCs. A freely available public database, intended as a resource for researchers studying the immune response to SARS-CoV-2, is where the repertoires were released. What the authors observed across the whole study: How much clinical and demographic metadata was included differed by source and by participant, and the metadata was provided uncurated.

CDR1 and CDR2 are drawn from the germline V gene: MNHNS, SASEGT. Reading from cysteine to phenylalanine, the CDR3 counts 17 amino acids. Of the read, only the CDR3 DNA is kept; its 51 bases are in frame from base 1. With regard to this clone: Its cognate antigen has yet to be identified. One end of the junction fails to match germline, which may point to a read error.

The immunoSEQ Assay, a bias-controlled multiplex PCR, was used to amplify TCRbeta CDR3 regions from genomic DNA. As for the authors' bioinformatics: The number of nucleated cells in each sample was estimated from the amplification of reference gene primers within the assay. To quantify the absolute abundance of each unique TCRbeta CDR3 rearrangement, sequence reads were collapsed and filtered. Productive Simpson clonality was computed per sample as the square root of Simpson's diversity index over productive rearrangements. The immuneACCESS repertoire file appears here via TCRdb, limited to in-frame rearrangements. These files lack a portion of the clones; in checked studies, under half of the deficit traces to unresolved V genes, and the cause of the others is not known. V and J calls and clone size are given by that table; D and trimming were obtained from the DNA. Counted in this sample were about 280,000 clones; roughly 85% of them appeared once. The ten largest clones add up to approximately 9% of the sample.

Another Seattle source contributed samples from volunteer blood donors who had recovered from COVID-19. The collaborating institutions used their own protocols to collect whole blood in K2EDTA tubes. Collaborator samples were shipped for TCRbeta analysis as frozen whole blood, isolated PBMCs, or DNA extracted from either sample type. Rearrangement joined TRBV6-1 to TRBJ2-6; the D region possibly corresponds to TRBD1 (6 bases align). The sequencing sample was made of peripheral blood. The TCR comes from a woman aged 50 to 60 who had recovered from COVID-19. The CDR3 in this case is CASSAVPGVGGTNVLTF. The DNA sequence reads TGTGCCAGCAGTGCTGTCCCAGGGGTGGGTGGGACCAACGTCCTGACTTTC.